Each of the 28 T cell receptor beta chains below was sequenced from the same sample in a study of early stage breast cancer tumors (TCRdb year 2017). Libraries came from the immunoSEQ multiplex PCR assay. Held by TCRdb, this immuneACCESS table contains in-frame sequences only and omits some clones. Under half of the omission traces to an unresolved V gene where checked; the cause of the rest is unknown. Present in this sample are nearly 25,000 clones, roughly two thirds of which were seen just once. Of the sample, about a tenth is held by the ten largest clones. Sequencing input: breast tumor tissue. The receptors originated from a person aged 55 to 69 with breast cancer.

This clone was observed once. This chain links TRBV28 with TRBJ1-2; D is possibly TRBD1 (6 bases). Trimming stripped 4 bases from V and 8 bases from J, with 17 bases between. The V gene's germline CDR1 is MDHEN and CDR2 SYDVKM. The CDR3 loop spans 14 amino acids. The CDR3 DNA follows: TGTGCCAGCAGTTCCGGACAGTTCACGGAGGGCTACACCTTC. Amino acids: CASSSGQFTEGYTF.

This clone was detected a few times. The CDR3 region has the DNA TGTGCCAGCATCGAACGGGACTACCAAGAGACCCAGTACTTC. It is translated as CASIERDYQETQYF. This rearrangement joins TRBV6-1 to TRBJ2-5, with D possibly being TRBD2 (6 bases). The germline V gene encodes CDR1 MNHNS and CDR2 SASEGT. V lost 7 bases to trimming and J lost 0 bases, with 12 bases between them. This CDR3 comprises 14 residues.

This chain joins TRBV19 and TRBJ2-4, with a weak D call TRBD2 (6 bases). Germline values: CDR1 LNHDA, CDR2 SQIVND (reference sequence). This CDR3 comprises 15 residues. V was cut by 5 bases and J by 0 bases, with 11 bases left in between. CDR3 bases: TGTGCCAGTAGTCGAGGCGGGGTAGCCAAAAACATTCAGTACTTC. This translates into CASSRGGVAKNIQYF.

The CDR3 sequence: CASRVLDSLYTEAFF. CDR3 nucleotides: TGTGCCAGCAGAGTTCTCGACAGCCTCTACACTGAAGCTTTCTTT. V gene TRBV28 combines with J gene TRBJ1-1, with D maybe TRBD1 (5 bases). The CDR3 consists of 15 residues. V was shortened by 6 bases and J by 3 bases, with 17 bases between the two germline ends. CDR1 MDHEN and CDR2 SYDVKM come from the germline V gene.

The CDR3 sequence is CASSRDRKETQYF. In nucleotides, the CDR3 is TGTGCCAGCAGCAGGGACAGAAAAGAGACCCAGTACTTC. V is TRBV27 and J is TRBJ2-5, with 7 bases lining up with TRBD1. The junction had 4 bases not matched to a gene; V was cut back by 6 bases and J by 3 bases. From germline, CDR1 is MNHEY and CDR2 SMNVEV (reference sequence). The CDR3 has 13 residues.

The chain has TRBV28 and TRBJ1-2; 11 positions match TRBD1. Germline-derived CDR1 and CDR2 are MDHEN and SYDVKM. The V gene end was trimmed by 4 bases and the J gene end by 8 bases; junction bases not matched to a gene: 6. The CDR3 is 14 amino acids. This CDR3 is CASSSGQGAGGYTF. The CDR3, as DNA: TGTGCCAGCAGTTCCGGACAGGGGGCGGGAGGCTACACCTTC.

The rearrangement uses TRBV25-1 and TRBJ1-1; maybe TRBD1 (6 bases). V lost 8 bases to trimming and J lost 11 bases, with 21 bases between them. The CDR3 has 13 amino acids. Germline V gives CDR1 MGHDK, CDR2 SYGVNS. The CDR3: CASVIWGGSTAFF. Here the CDR3 DNA reads TGTGCCAGCGTCATATGGGGGGGCTCGACGGCTTTCTTT.

This chain links TRBV13 with TRBJ2-1; 7 nucleotides line up with TRBD1. With 2 bases clipped from V and 8 bases from J, the junction kept 9 bases outside the gene matches. Germline V CDR1 and CDR2: PRHDT, FYEKMQ (reference sequence). The CDR3 has 15 residues. The CDR3 sequence: CASSLWTGGNDEQFF. The CDR3 DNA reads TGTGCCAGCAGCTTATGGACAGGAGGTAACGATGAGCAGTTCTTC.

The chain carries TRBV29-1 and TRBJ2-7; 9 nucleotides agree with TRBD2. The CDR3 totals 14 residues. The junction had 3 bases not matched to a gene; V was cut back by 0 bases and J by 3 bases. Germline-derived CDR1 and CDR2 are SQVTM and ANQGSEA. This CDR3 is CSVEEGRGGYEQYF. CDR3 DNA sequence: TGCAGCGTTGAAGAGGGGCGGGGGGGCTACGAGCAGTACTTC.

This chain uses TRBV6-5 with TRBJ2-5, with unresolved D. The CDR3 has 13 amino acids. V was clipped by 5 bases and J by 5 bases, with 12 bases between them. The germline V gene has CDR1 MNHEY and CDR2 SVGAGI. Written as DNA, the CDR3 is TGTGCCAGCAGTCAGGTAGTGATGGAGACCCAGTACTTC. Its translation is CASSQVVMETQYF.

V is TRBV19 and J is TRBJ2-1, with 7 bases identical to TRBD2. In germline, CDR1 is LNHDA, CDR2 SQIVND (reference sequence). The CDR3 extends over 13 amino acids. The junction had 7 bases not matched to a gene; V was cut back by 6 bases and J by 8 bases. The CDR3 nucleotides read TGTGCCAGTAGCCTAAACCGGGGGGATGAGCAGTTCTTC. Translating gives CASSLNRGDEQFF. The whole variable domain, filled in from reference TRBV19 and TRBJ2-1, reads DGGITQSPKYLFRKEGQNVTLSCEQNLNHDAMYWYRQDPGQGLRLIYYSQIVNDFQKGDIAEGYSVSREKKESFPLTVTSAQKNPTAFYLCASSLNRGDEQFFGPGTRLTVL.

The rearrangement links TRBV27 to TRBJ2-7, with D perhaps TRBD1 (5 bases). The CDR3 extends over 11 amino acids. Trimming shortened V by 6 bases and J by 4 bases, and 7 bases separated the two germline ends. Germline CDR1 reads MNHEY; CDR2 reads SMNVEV (reference sequence). CDR3 residues: CASRGLYEQYF. CDR3 sequence (DNA): TGTGCCAGCAGGGGGCTTTACGAGCAGTACTTC.

This clone has just a few counts. V and J are TRBV7-6 and TRBJ2-3; D is possibly TRBD1 (6 bases). V was cut by 5 bases and J by 0 bases, with 12 bases left in between. Germline values: CDR1 SGHVS, CDR2 FNYEAQ. The CDR3 runs 15 residues. The chain's CDR3 is CASSKLQGSTDTQYF. In DNA, the CDR3 is TGTGCCAGCAGCAAGTTACAGGGAAGCACAGATACGCAGTATTTT.

The chain combines TRBV5-6 with TRBJ2-5, with 12 bases that match TRBD2. The CDR3 has 15 amino acids. Germline CDR1 reads SGHDT; CDR2 reads YYEEEE. Trimming at V came to 0 bases and at J to 6 bases, leaving 3 bases not matched to a gene. The chain's CDR3 is CASSLGLAGVQTQYF. The CDR3 region has the DNA TGTGCCAGCAGCTTGGGACTAGCGGGAGTTCAGACCCAGTACTTC.

The genes are TRBV7-8 and TRBJ2-7, with D hard to call. The CDR3 totals 13 residues. The ends were cut back, 5 bases at V and 4 bases at J, with 12 bases in the middle. Per the germline V gene, CDR1 is SGHVS and CDR2 is FQNEAQ. CDR3 loop: CASSPRILYEQYF. For the CDR3, the DNA is TGTGCCAGCAGCCCGCGGATCTTGTACGAGCAGTACTTC.

This clone turned up a few times. A junction end diverges from the germline sequence, so it may reflect a read error. The rearrangement joins TRBV7-9 to TRBJ2-5; the match to TRBD2 covers 7 bases. The CDR3 covers 14 residues. Germline V lookup: CDR1 SEHNR, CDR2 FQNEAQ (reference sequence). CDR3 DNA sequence: TGTGCCAGCAGTTTAGCGGGCAGATCAGAGACCCAGTACTTC. Translation gives CASSLAGRSETQYF. The variable domain in full, completed from reference TRBV7-9 and TRBJ2-5, reads DTGVSQNPRHKITKRGQNVTFRCDPISEHNRLYWYRQTLGQGPEFLTYFQNEAQLEKSRLLSDRFSAERPKGSFSTLEIQRTEQGDSAMYLCASSLAGRSETQYFGPGTRLLVL.

The chain combines TRBV7-2 with TRBJ2-7; TRBD1 matches 10 bases. CDR3 length: 14 amino acids. CDR1 and CDR2 (germline): SGHTA, FQGNSA. Trimming took 5 bases from V and 7 from J; bases not matched to a gene: 8. CDR3 amino acids: CASSKSGTGVEQYF. CDR3 DNA sequence: TGTGCCAGCAGCAAGTCCGGGACAGGGGTGGAGCAGTACTTC.

The rearrangement joins TRBV28 to TRBJ2-3; 7 bases are shared with TRBD2. The CDR3 consists of 14 residues. Germline lookup yields CDR1 MDHEN and CDR2 SYDVKM. J lost 0 bases, V lost 10 bases, and 7 bases had no gene match. CDR3 DNA: TGTGCCACCAGCGGTAGCGGGAGCACAGATACGCAGTATTTT. It is translated as CATSGSGSTDTQYF. Variable domain in full (rest from reference TRBV28 and TRBJ2-3): DVKVTQSSRYLVKRTGEKVFLECVQDMDHENMFWYRQDPGLGLRLIYFSYDVKMKEKGDIPEGYSVSREKKERFSLILESASTNQTSMYLCATSGSGSTDTQYFGPGTRLTVL.

The chain links TRBV6-5 to TRBJ2-3, with TRBD2 matching over 9 bases. V was clipped by 7 bases and J by 2 bases; unmatched bases: 4. The CDR3 is 14 amino acids. Germline V gene sequence: CDR1 MNHEY, CDR2 SVGAGI. The chain's CDR3 is CASKASGVTDTQYF. In DNA, the CDR3 is TGTGCCAGCAAGGCTAGCGGGGTCACAGATACGCAGTATTTT.

The count of this clone is one. The chain employs TRBV19 and TRBJ2-3, with 9 bases aligning to TRBD2. V shed 9 bases, J shed 3 bases, and the junction held 10 bases outside the gene matches. CDR3 length: 15 amino acids. Germline CDR1 is LNHDA and CDR2 is SQIVND (reference sequence). The DNA of the CDR3 is TGTGCCAGCAACCCGAGGAGCGGGAGGACAGATACGCAGTATTTT. As protein: CASNPRSGRTDTQYF. Complete variable domain (other parts from reference TRBV19 and TRBJ2-3): DGGITQSPKYLFRKEGQNVTLSCEQNLNHDAMYWYRQDPGQGLRLIYYSQIVNDFQKGDIAEGYSVSREKKESFPLTVTSAQKNPTAFYLCASNPRSGRTDTQYFGPGTRLTVL.

This chain joins TRBV4-3 and TRBJ2-7; 8 positions match TRBD2. This CDR3 spans 16 amino acids. CDR1 is LGHNA and CDR2 is YSLEER in the germline V gene. V shed 2 bases and J 0 bases; nucleotides not matched to a gene: 6. The CDR3 sequence: CASSQSTGGYSYEQYF. In nucleotides, the CDR3 is TGCGCCAGCAGCCAATCTACGGGAGGGTACTCCTACGAGCAGTACTTC.

This clone is categorized as medium-sized. The junction departs from germline at one end; a sequencing error may be responsible. V gene TRBV7-7 combines with J gene TRBJ2-1; 9 nucleotides align to TRBD2. The CDR3 covers 16 residues. Per the germline V gene, CDR1 is SSHAT and CDR2 is FNYEAQ (reference sequence). CDR3 DNA: TGTGCTAGCAGCTTAGGTCCTAGCGGGGTTTACAATGAGCAGTTCTTC. Its protein is CASSLGPSGVYNEQFF.

This chain joins TRBV19 and TRBJ1-2; D not resolved. The CDR3 length is 13 residues. Germline values: CDR1 LNHDA, CDR2 SQIVND (reference sequence). The V end lost 3 bases, the J end lost 4 bases, and 9 bases lay between the germline ends. CDR3 DNA sequence: TGTGCCAGTAGTATTGGGCAGACCTATGGCTACACCTTC. Translation gives CASSIGQTYGYTF.

This clone appeared a few times. V usage is TRBV6-1 and J usage is TRBJ1-2, with TRBD1 matching over 7 bases. J lost 8 bases, V lost 3 bases, and 12 bases had no gene match. CDR1 is MNHNS, CDR2 SASEGT, per germline. The CDR3 has 15 amino acids. Written as DNA, the CDR3 is TGTGCCAGCAGTGAGATGACAGGGAGTTCTGGAGGCTACACCTTC. It translates to CASSEMTGSSGGYTF.

A few counts support this clone. The chain is built from TRBV15 and TRBJ2-7; 7 bases map to TRBD1. V was pared by 2 bases and J by 2 bases, with 15 bases of the junction left unmatched. The germline CDR1 and CDR2 sequences are LNHNV and YYDKDF (reference sequence). CDR3 length: 18 amino acids. This CDR3 reads CATSRHFSQTGLPYEQYF. The CDR3 DNA reads TGTGCCACCAGCAGACACTTCTCCCAGACAGGGCTGCCCTACGAGCAGTACTTC.

The rearrangement joins TRBV11-3 to TRBJ2-5; D unclear. V was clipped by 5 bases and J by 4 bases, with 11 bases between them. CDR1 and CDR2 (germline): SGHNT, YENEEA. This CDR3 is built from 13 residues. CDR3 DNA sequence: TGTGCCAGCAGCGCGCAGGCAGGAGAGACCCAGTACTTC. Protein sequence: CASSAQAGETQYF.

The chain carries TRBV6-4 and TRBJ1-1, with D unresolved. Germline assignment: CDR1 MRHNA and CDR2 SNTAGT. The CDR3 totals 13 residues. V shed 0 bases and J shed 3 bases, with 5 bases lying between them. The CDR3: CASSDSPDTEAFF. In DNA form, the CDR3 reads TGTGCCAGCAGTGACTCCCCCGACACTGAAGCTTTCTTT.

The chain combines TRBV7-9 with TRBJ1-2; D is unclear. CDR3 length: 15 residues. Germline assignment: CDR1 SEHNR and CDR2 FQNEAQ (reference sequence). Trimming left V 2 bases short and J 0 bases short, with 10 bases between. The CDR3 nucleotides are TGTGCCAGCAGCTTAACAAATGCTCCTAACTATGGCTACACCTTC. Translating it yields CASSLTNAPNYGYTF.